This T cell receptor (beta chain) is drawn from a study of response to subunit inactivated influenza vaccine. The study, taken as a whole, reports: Few new T cells, the authors suggested, are recruited by each seasonal influenza vaccination.

TCRdb reprocessed the RT-PCR reads with MiXCR, giving one entry per CDR3 protein. The data show about 780,000 distinct CDR3 sequences, about a fifth seen once. CDR1 DFQATT and CDR2 SNEGSKA come from the germline V gene (reference sequence). The CDR3 is 14 amino acids. The V and J ends lost 0 bases and 4 bases respectively, with 13 bases between them. About this clonotype itself: Its antigen remains unidentified.

The chain has TRBV20-1 and TRBJ2-7, with D maybe TRBD2 (7 bases). The source was PBMCs from blood, collected 5 days after vaccination. This receptor was identified in a man aged 45-65 years who received an inactivated influenza vaccine. CDR3 in amino acids: CSARDMRGPYEQYF. The CDR3, as DNA: TGCAGTGCTAGAGATATGCGGGGGCCTTACGAGCAGTACTTC.